The 9 T cell receptor beta chains below were found in one sample sequenced in a study of blood T cell repertoires in COVID-19. Some clones are missing from TCRdb's copy, which holds only in-frame ones; the method was immunoSEQ multiplex PCR. The table has about 170,000 clones, 70% to 90% seen once; the top ten hold 6.5% to 9.5%. Material for sequencing was peripheral blood. The receptors shown here come from a woman older than 75 with COVID-19, enrolled during active disease.

The rearrangement joins TRBV5-4 to TRBJ2-7; D uncertain. CDR1 and CDR2 (germline): SGHNT, YYREEE (reference sequence). The CDR3 is made up of 14 amino acids. Trimming removed 0 bases at V and 6 bases at J, with 13 bases between. CDR3 residues: CASSLDSTGREQYF. The CDR3 DNA reads as TGTGCCAGCAGCTTGGACTCAACCGGTCGCGAGCAGTACTTC.

This clone came up once. This chain uses TRBV6-5 with TRBJ1-2; a weak D match, TRBD1 (5 bases). The CDR3 sequence is 16 residues long. The V end was cut by 2 bases, the J end by 4 bases, with 17 bases between. In germline, CDR1 is MNHEY, CDR2 SVGAGI. The CDR3 DNA is TGTGCCAGCAGTTACGTGATGACGGGGGGGTCCTATGGCTACACCTTC. Its translation: CASSYVMTGGSYGYTF.

The rearrangement links TRBV5-1 to TRBJ2-1; TRBD2 matches 10 bases. The ends lost 0 bases at V and 8 bases at J; junction bases unmatched: 8. Germline V gene lookup returns CDR1 SGHRS and CDR2 YFSETQ. CDR3 length: 16 amino acids. CDR3 residues: CASSLAGLAAVDEQFF. The DNA for the CDR3 is TGCGCCAGCAGCTTGGCTGGACTAGCGGCGGTCGATGAGCAGTTCTTC.

The chain recombines TRBV18 with TRBJ2-1; 10 bases fit TRBD2. This CDR3 is 15 amino acids long. After removal of 3 bases from V and 7 bases from J, the junction contained 6 bases not matched to a gene. Germline V lookup: CDR1 KGHSH, CDR2 LQKENI. The CDR3 region has the DNA TGTGCCAGCTCACCGAGCGGGGGGGCCGGGAATGAGCAGTTCTTC. Amino acid sequence: CASSPSGGAGNEQFF.

There are a few counts of this clone. J is TRBJ1-5 and V is TRBV6-5, with 7 nucleotides matching TRBD1. Unmatched junction bases numbered 9, after V lost 9 bases and J lost 7 bases. Looked up from germline, CDR1 is MNHEY and CDR2 is SVGAGI. The CDR3 totals 13 residues. CDR3 loop: CARPQGKDQPQHF. In nucleotides, the CDR3 is TGTGCCAGGCCACAGGGGAAGGACCAGCCCCAGCATTTT.

J is TRBJ2-2 and V is TRBV6-5, with D perhaps matching TRBD1 (5 bases). The CDR3 totals 15 residues. Trimming left V 6 bases short and J 0 bases short, with 11 bases between. From germline, CDR1 is MNHEY and CDR2 SVGAGI. The CDR3 loop is CASRTDSANTGELFF. In DNA form, the CDR3 reads TGTGCCAGCAGAACCGACAGCGCGAACACCGGGGAGCTGTTTTTT.

V usage is TRBV2 and J usage is TRBJ1-3, with D tentatively TRBD1 (6 bases). The germline CDR1 and CDR2 sequences are SNHLY and FYNNEI. The V and J ends lost 8 bases and 0 bases respectively, with 17 bases between them. The CDR3 is made up of 16 amino acids. As DNA, the CDR3 is TGTGCCAGCTCCCCGTGGGGACAAAGCTCTGGAAACACCATATATTTT. This encodes CASSPWGQSSGNTIYF.

This chain connects TRBV10-2 to TRBJ1-5, with 7 bases lining up with TRBD1. The V gene end was trimmed by 4 bases and the J gene end by 7 bases; junction bases not matched to a gene: 4. CDR1 and CDR2 from the germline V gene are WSHSY and SAAADI. The CDR3 is 13 amino acids. The CDR3 is CASSGQGGQPQHF. Written as DNA, the CDR3 is TGCGCCAGCAGTGGACAGGGCGGACAGCCCCAGCATTTT.

V usage is TRBV9 and J usage is TRBJ2-5, with 13 bases lining up with TRBD2. Germline CDR1 is SGDLS and CDR2 is YYNGEE. The ends lost 2 bases at V and 2 bases at J; junction bases unmatched: 3. This CDR3 region has 16 residues. The CDR3 reads CASSVGLAGAQETQYF. The CDR3 DNA follows: TGTGCCAGCAGCGTCGGACTAGCGGGGGCTCAAGAGACCCAGTACTTC.